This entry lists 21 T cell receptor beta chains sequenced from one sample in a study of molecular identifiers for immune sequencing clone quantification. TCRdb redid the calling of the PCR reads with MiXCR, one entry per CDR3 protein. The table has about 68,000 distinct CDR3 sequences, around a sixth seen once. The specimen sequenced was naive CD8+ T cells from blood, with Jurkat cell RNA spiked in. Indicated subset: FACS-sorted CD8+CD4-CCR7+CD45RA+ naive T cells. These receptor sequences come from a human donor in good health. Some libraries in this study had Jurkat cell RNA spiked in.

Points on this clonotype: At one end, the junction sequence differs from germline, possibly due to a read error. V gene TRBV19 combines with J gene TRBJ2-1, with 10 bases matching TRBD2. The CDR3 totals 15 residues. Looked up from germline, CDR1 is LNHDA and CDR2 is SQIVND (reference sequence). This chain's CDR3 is CASSSGTSVLRERFF. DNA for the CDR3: TGTGCCTCCAGTTCCGGGACTAGCGTACTTAGGGAGCGGTTCTTC. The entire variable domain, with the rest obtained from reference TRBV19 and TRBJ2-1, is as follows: DGGITQSPKYLFRKEGQNVTLSCEQNLNHDAMYWYRQDPGQGLRLIYYSQIVNDFQKGDIAEGYSVSREKKESFPLTVTSAQKNPTAFYLCASSSGTSVLRERFFGPGTRLTVL.

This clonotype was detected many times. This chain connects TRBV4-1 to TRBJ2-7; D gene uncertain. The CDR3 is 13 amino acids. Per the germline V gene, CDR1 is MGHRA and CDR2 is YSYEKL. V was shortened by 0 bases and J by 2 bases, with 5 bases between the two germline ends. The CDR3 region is CASSQENTYEQYF. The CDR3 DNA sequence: TGCGCCAGCAGCCAAGAGAATACCTACGAGCAGTACTTC.

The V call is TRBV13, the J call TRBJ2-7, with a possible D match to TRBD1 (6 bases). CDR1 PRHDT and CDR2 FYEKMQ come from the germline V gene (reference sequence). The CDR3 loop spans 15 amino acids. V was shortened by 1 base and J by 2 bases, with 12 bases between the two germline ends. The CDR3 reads CASSLVRGMTYEQYF. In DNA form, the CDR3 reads TGTGCCAGCAGCTTAGTTAGGGGGATGACCTACGAGCAGTACTTC.

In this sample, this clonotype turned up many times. The DNA for the CDR3 is TGTGCCAGCAGTTTATGGGCCCCTGAGGCTAGTGATACGCAGTATTTT. Translating gives CASSLWAPEASDTQYF. The chain couples TRBV27 to TRBJ2-3, with D hard to call. The germline V gene encodes CDR1 MNHEY and CDR2 SMNVEV (reference sequence). This CDR3 has 16 amino acids. V lost 1 base and J 6 bases, leaving 17 bases between the germline ends.

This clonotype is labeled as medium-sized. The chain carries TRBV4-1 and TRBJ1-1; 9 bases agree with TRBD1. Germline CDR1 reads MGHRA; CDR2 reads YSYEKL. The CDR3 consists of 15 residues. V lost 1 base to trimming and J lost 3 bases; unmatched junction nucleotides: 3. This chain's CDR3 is CASSQGTGVDTEAFF. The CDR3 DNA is TGCGCCAGCAGCCAAGGGACAGGGGTTGACACTGAAGCTTTCTTT.

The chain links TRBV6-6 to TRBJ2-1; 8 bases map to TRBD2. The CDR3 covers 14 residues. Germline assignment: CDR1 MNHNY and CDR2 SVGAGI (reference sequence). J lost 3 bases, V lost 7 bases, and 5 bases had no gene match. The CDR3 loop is CASTPGGFYNEQFF. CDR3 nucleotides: TGTGCCAGCACCCCGGGGGGGTTCTACAATGAGCAGTTCTTC.

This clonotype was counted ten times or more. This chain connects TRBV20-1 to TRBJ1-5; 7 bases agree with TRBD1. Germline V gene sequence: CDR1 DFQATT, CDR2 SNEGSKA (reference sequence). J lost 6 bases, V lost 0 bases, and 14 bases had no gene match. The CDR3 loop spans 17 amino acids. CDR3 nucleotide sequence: TGCAGTGCTAGAGAGACCTTTGGGACAGCCCTTCGTCAGCCCCAGCATTTT. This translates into CSARETFGTALRQPQHF.

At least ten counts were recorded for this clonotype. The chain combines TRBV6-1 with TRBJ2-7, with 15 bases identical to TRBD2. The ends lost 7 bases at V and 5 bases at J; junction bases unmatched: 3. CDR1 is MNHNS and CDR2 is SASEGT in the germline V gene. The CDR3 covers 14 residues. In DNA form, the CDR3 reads TGTGCCAGCAAGGGGACTAGCGGGGGGAACGAGCAGTACTTC. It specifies CASKGTSGGNEQYF.

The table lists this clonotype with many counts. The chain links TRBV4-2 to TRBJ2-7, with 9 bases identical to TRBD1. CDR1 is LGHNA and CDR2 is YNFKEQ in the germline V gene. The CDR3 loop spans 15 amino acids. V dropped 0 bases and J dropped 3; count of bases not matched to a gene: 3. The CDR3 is CASSQDLTGGYEQYF. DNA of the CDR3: TGTGCCAGCAGCCAAGATCTGACAGGGGGCTACGAGCAGTACTTC.

The CDR3 loop reads CASSLARTRQETQYF. DNA for the CDR3: TGTGCCAGCAGCTTAGCGAGGACTAGGCAAGAGACCCAGTACTTC. The genes are TRBV7-6 and TRBJ2-5, with TRBD2 matching over 7 bases. The length of the CDR3 is 15 residues. Germline V gene sequence: CDR1 SGHVS, CDR2 FNYEAQ. J gave up 2 bases and V 0 bases, and 3 bases lay outside the gene matches.

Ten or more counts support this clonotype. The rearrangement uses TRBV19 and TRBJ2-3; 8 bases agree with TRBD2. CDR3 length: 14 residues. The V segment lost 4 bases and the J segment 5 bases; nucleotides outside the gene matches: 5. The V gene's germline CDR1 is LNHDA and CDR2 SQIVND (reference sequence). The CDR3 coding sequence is TGTGCCAGTAGTACTAAGCGGGAGCTAGATACGCAGTATTTT. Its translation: CASSTKRELDTQYF.

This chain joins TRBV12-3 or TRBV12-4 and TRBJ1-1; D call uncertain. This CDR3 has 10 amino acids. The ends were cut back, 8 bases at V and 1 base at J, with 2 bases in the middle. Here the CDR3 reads CASGNTEAFF. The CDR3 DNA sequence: TGTGCCAGCGGGAACACTGAAGCTTTCTTT.

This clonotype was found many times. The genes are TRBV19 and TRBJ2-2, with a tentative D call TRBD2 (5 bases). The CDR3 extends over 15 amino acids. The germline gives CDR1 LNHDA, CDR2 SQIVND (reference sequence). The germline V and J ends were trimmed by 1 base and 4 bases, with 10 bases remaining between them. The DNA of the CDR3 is TGTGCCAGTAGTATAGTCCCGGGAAGCACCGGGGAGCTGTTTTTT. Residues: CASSIVPGSTGELFF.

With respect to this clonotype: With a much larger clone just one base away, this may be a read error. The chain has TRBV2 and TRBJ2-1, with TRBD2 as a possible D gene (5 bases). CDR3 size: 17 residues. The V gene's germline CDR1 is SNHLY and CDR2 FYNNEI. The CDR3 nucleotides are TGTGCCAGCAGTGAAGATCCCCTCAGCGGCTACAACAATGAGCGGTTCTTC. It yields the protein CASSEDPLSGYNNERFF. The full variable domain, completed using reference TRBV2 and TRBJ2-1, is EPEVTQTPSHQVTQMGQEVILRCVPISNHLYFYWYRQILGQKVEFLVSFYNNEISEKSEIFDDQFSVERPDGSNFTLKIRSTKLEDSAMYFCASSEDPLSGYNNERFFGPGTRLTVL.

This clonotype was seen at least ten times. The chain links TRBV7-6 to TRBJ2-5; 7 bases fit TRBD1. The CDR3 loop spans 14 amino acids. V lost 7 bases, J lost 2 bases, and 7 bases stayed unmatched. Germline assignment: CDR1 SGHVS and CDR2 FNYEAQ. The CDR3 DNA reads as TGTGCCAGCACCCCACGGGACAGTCAAGAGACCCAGTACTTC. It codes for CASTPRDSQETQYF.

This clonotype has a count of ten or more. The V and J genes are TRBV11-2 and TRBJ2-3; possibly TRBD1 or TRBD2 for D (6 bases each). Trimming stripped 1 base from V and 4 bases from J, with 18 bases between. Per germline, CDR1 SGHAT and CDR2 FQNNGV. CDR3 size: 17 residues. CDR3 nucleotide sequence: TGTGCCAGCAGCTTAGTAGGGGGACTCCCGCTGGCAGATACGCAGTATTTT. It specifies CASSLVGGLPLADTQYF.

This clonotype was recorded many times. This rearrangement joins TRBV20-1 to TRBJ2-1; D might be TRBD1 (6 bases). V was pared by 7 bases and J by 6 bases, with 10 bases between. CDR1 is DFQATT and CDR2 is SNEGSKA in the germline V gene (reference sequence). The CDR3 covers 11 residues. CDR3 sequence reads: CSVPDSNEQFF. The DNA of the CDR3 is TGCAGTGTTCCGGACAGCAATGAGCAGTTCTTC.

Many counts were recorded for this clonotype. Here the CDR3 reads CASSHIGTSYEQYF. The CDR3 nucleotides read TGTGCCAGCAGTCATATAGGGACTAGCTACGAGCAGTACTTC. The chain couples TRBV7-9 to TRBJ2-7; 8 bases fit TRBD2. Germline-derived CDR1 and CDR2 are SEHNR and FQNEAQ (reference sequence). The CDR3 has 14 amino acids. After removal of 6 bases from V and 3 bases from J, the junction contained 7 bases not matched to a gene.

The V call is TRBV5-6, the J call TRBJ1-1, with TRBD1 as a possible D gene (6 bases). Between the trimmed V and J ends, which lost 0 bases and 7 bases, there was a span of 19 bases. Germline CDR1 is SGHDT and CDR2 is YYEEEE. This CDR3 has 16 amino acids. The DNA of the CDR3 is TGTGCCAGCAGCTTGGGGTTTTTGGGGGGGCCCGATGAAGCTTTCTTT. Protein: CASSLGFLGGPDEAFF.

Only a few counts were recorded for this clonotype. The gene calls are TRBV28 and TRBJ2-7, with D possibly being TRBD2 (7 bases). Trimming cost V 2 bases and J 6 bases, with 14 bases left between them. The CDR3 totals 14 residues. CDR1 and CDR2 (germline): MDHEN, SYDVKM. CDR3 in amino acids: CASSLRAGAGEQYF. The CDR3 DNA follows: TGTGCCAGCAGTTTAAGGGCGGGGGCTGGCGAGCAGTACTTC.

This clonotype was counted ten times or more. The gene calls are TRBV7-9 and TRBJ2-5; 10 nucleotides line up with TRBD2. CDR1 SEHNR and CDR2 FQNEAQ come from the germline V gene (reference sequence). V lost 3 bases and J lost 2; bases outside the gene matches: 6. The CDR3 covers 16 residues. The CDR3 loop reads CASSFVLAGVQETQYF. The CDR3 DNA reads TGTGCCAGCAGCTTTGTCCTAGCGGGAGTTCAAGAGACCCAGTACTTC.